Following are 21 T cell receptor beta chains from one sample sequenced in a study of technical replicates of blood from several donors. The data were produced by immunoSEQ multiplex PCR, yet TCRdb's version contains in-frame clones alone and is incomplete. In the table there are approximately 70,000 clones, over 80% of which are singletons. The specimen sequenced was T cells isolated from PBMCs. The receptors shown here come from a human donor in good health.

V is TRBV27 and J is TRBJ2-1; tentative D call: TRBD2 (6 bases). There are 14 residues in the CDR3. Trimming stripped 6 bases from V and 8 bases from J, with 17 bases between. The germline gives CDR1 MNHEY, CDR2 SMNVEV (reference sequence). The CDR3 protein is CASSHRDSTDEQFF. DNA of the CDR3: TGTGCCAGCAGCCACCGGGACTCCACGGATGAGCAGTTCTTC.

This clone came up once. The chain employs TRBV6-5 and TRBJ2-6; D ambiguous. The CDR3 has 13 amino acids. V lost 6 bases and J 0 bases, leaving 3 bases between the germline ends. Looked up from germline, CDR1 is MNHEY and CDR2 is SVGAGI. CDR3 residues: CASSRSGANVLTF. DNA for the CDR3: TGTGCCAGCAGCCGCTCTGGGGCCAACGTCCTGACTTTC.

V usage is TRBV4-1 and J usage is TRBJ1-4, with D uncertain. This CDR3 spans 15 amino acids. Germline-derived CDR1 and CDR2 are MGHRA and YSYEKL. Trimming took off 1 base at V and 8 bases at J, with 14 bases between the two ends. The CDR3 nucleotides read TGCGCCAGCAGCCAAGTTGGGCCGACGGGGGAAAAACTGTTTTTT. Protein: CASSQVGPTGEKLFF.

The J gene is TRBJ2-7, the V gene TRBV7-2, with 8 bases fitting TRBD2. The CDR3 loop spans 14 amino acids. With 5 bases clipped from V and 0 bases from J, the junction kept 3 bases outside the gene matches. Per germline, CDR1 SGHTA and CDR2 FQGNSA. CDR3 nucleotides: TGTGCCAGCAGCAAAAGCGGGAGCTCCTACGAGCAGTACTTC. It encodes CASSKSGSSYEQYF.

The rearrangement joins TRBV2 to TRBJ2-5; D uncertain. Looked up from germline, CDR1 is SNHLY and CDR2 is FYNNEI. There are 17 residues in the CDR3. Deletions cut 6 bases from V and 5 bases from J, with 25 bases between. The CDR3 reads CASSVHPAGGKTETQYF. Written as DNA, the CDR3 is TGTGCCAGCAGCGTACACCCCGCTGGCGGAAAAACGGAGACCCAGTACTTC.

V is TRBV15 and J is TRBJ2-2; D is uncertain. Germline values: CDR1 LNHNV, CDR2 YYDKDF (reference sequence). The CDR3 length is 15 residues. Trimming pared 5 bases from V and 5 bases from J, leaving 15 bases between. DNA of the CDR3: TGTGCCACCAGCTACCCAGCTAGTGGGACCGGGGAGCTGTTTTTT. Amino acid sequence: CATSYPASGTGELFF.

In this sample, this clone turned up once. CDR3 bases: TGTGCCAGAAGCTCTACAGCTGGGGAGCTGTTTTTT. As protein: CARSSTAGELFF. This chain joins TRBV5-3 and TRBJ2-2; D is ambiguous. TRBV5-3 is an open reading frame whose function is uncertain. This CDR3 has 12 amino acids. Trimming cost V 3 bases and J 8 bases, with 8 bases left between them.

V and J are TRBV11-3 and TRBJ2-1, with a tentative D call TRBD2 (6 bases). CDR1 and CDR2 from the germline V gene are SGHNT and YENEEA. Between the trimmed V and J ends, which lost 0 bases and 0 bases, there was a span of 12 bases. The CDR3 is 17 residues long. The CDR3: CASSLELVGGSYNEQFF. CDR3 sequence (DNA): TGTGCCAGCAGCTTAGAATTGGTGGGAGGCTCCTACAATGAGCAGTTCTTC.

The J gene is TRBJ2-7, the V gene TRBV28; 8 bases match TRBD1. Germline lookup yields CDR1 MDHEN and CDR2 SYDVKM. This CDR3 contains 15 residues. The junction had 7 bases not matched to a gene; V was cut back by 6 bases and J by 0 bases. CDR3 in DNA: TGTGCCAGCAGCCTCCCTGGGACAGGCTCCTACGAGCAGTACTTC. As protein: CASSLPGTGSYEQYF.

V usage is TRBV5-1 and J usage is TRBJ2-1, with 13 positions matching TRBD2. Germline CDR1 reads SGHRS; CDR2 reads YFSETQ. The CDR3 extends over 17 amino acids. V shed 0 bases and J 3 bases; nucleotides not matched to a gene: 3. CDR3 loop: CASSLGLAGGHYNEQFF. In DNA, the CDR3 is TGCGCCAGCAGCTTGGGACTAGCGGGAGGCCACTACAATGAGCAGTTCTTC.

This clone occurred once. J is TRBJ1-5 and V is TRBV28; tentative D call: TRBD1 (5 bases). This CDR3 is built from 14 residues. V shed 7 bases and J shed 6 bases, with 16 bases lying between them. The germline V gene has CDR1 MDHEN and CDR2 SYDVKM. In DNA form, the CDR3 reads TGTGCCAGCACCTTGGGGGGACGGAGTCAGCCCCAGCATTTT. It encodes CASTLGGRSQPQHF. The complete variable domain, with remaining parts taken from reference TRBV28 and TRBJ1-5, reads DVKVTQSSRYLVKRTGEKVFLECVQDMDHENMFWYRQDPGLGLRLIYFSYDVKMKEKGDIPEGYSVSREKKERFSLILESASTNQTSMYLCASTLGGRSQPQHFGDGTRLSIL.

DNA for the CDR3: TGTGCCAGCAGCTTAGGTTCCGTGACAGTCGGAAACACCATATATTTT. Amino acids: CASSLGSVTVGNTIYF. The J gene is TRBJ1-3, the V gene TRBV7-8; possible D gene TRBD1, 5 bases. Per germline, CDR1 SGHVS and CDR2 FQNEAQ. Trimming shortened V by 1 base and J by 4 bases, and 14 bases separated the two germline ends. The length of the CDR3 is 16 residues. Filled out from reference TRBV7-8 and TRBJ1-3, the complete variable domain reads GAGVSQSPRYKVAKRGQDVALRCDPISGHVSLFWYQQALGQGPEFLTYFQNEAQLDKSGLPSDRFFAERPEGSVSTLKIQRTQQEDSAVYLCASSLGSVTVGNTIYFGEGSWLTVV.

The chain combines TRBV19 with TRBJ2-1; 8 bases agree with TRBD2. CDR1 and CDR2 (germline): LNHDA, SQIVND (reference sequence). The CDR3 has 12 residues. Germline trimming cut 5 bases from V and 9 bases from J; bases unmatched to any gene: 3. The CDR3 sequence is CASSGTSVEQFF. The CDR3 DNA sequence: TGTGCCAGTAGTGGGACTAGTGTTGAGCAGTTCTTC.

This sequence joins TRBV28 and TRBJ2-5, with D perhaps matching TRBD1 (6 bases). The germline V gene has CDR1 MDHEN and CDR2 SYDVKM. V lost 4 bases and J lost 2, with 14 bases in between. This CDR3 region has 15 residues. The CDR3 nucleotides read TGTGCCAGCAGTTCGTTACAGGGACCGCAAGAGACCCAGTACTTC. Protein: CASSSLQGPQETQYF. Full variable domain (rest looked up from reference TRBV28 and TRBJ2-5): DVKVTQSSRYLVKRTGEKVFLECVQDMDHENMFWYRQDPGLGLRLIYFSYDVKMKEKGDIPEGYSVSREKKERFSLILESASTNQTSMYLCASSSLQGPQETQYFGPGTRLLVL.

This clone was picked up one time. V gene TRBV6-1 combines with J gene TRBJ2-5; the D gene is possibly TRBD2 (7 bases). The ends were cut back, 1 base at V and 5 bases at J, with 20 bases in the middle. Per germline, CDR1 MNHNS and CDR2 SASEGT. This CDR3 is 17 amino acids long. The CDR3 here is CASSEVGDIRLAETQYF. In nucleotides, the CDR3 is TGTGCCAGCAGTGAAGTGGGGGACATCAGACTAGCCGAGACCCAGTACTTC.

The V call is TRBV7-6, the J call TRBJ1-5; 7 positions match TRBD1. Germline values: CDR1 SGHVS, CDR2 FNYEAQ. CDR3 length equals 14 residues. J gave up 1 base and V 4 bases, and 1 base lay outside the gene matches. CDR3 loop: CASSSGGSNQPQHF. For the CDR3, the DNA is TGTGCCAGCAGCTCAGGGGGAAGCAATCAGCCCCAGCATTTT.

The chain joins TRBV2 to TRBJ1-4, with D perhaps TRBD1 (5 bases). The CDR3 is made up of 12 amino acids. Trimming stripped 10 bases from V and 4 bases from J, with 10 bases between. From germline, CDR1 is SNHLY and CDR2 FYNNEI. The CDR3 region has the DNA TGTGCCACCAGACAGAATAATGAAAAACTGTTTTTT. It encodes CATRQNNEKLFF.

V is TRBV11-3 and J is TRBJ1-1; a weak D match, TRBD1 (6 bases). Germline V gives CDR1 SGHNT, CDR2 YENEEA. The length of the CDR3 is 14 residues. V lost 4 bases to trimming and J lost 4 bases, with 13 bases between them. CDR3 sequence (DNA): TGTGCCAGCAGCTGGGGGGGGCCCAGCACTGAAGCTTTCTTT. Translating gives CASSWGGPSTEAFF.

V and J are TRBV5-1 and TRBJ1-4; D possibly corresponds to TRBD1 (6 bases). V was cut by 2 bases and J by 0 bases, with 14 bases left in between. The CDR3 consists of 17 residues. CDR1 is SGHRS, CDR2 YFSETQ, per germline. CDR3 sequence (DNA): TGCGCCAGCAGCTTTATGACAGGAGGAGCAACTAATGAAAAACTGTTTTTT. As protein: CASSFMTGGATNEKLFF.

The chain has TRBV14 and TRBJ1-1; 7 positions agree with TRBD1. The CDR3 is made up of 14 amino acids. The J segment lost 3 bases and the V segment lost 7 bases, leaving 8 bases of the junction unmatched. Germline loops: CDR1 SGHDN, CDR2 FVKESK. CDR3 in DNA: TGTGCCAGCAACCACGCAGGGGGTCACACTGAAGCTTTCTTT. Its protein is CASNHAGGHTEAFF.

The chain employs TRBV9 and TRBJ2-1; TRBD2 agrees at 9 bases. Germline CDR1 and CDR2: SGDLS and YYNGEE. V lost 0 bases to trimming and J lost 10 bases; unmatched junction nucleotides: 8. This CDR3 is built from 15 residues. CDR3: CASSVVSGSTGEQFF. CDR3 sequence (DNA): TGTGCCAGCAGCGTAGTTAGCGGGAGTACCGGAGAGCAGTTCTTC.